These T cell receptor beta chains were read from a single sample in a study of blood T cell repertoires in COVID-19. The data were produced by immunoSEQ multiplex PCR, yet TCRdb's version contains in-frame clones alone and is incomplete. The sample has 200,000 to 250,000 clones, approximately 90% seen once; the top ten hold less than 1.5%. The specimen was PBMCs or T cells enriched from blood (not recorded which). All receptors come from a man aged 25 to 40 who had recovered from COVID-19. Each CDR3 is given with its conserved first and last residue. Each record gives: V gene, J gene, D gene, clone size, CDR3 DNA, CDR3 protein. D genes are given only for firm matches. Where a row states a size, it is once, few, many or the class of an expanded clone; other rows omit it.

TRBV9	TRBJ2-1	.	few	TGTGCCAGCAGCGTAGTTCCGGGGGTAAGCCAAGAGAATGAGCAGTTCTTC	CASSVVPGVSQENEQFF
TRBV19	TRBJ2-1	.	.	TGTGCCAGTAGTCCAGGCAGGGATTACAATGAGCAGTTCTTC	CASSPGRDYNEQFF
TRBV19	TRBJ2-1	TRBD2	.	TGTGCCAGTACCTCGGGACTAGCGGTATACAATGAGCAGTTCTTC	CASTSGLAVYNEQFF
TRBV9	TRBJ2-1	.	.	TGTGCCAGCAGCGGGGGCGGGGGCAGGGGAAATGAGCAGTTCTTC	CASSGGGGRGNEQFF
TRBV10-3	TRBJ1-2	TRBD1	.	TGTGCCATTGCTGGGTCCGGACAGGACTATGGCTACACCTTC	CAIAGSGQDYGYTF
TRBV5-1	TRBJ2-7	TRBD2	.	TGCGCCAGCAGCCCTATAGCGGGTGGCGGTAATTCCTACGAGCAGTACTTC	CASSPIAGGGNSYEQYF
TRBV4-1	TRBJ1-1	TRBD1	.	TGCGCCAGCAGCCAAGAGACAGGGGTACCTGAAGCTTTCTTT	CASSQETGVPEAFF
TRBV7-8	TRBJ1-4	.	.	TGTGCCAGCAGCCCGCGGGACCCTGGGGAAAAACTGTTTTTT	CASSPRDPGEKLFF
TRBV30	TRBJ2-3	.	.	TGTGCCTGGAAGTGGGGGGACCGGGGTACGCAGTATTTT	CAWKWGDRGTQYF
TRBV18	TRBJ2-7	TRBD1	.	TGTGCCAGCTCAGCCGGGACAGGGACCTACGAGCAGTACTTC	CASSAGTGTYEQYF
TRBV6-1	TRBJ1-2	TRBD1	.	TGTGCCAGCAGTGTGCCCGGGACAGGGGGATCCTATGGCTACACCTTC	CASSVPGTGGSYGYTF
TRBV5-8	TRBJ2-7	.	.	TGTGCCAGCAGCTTGAAGGGAGGAAAGCAGTACTTC	CASSLKGGKQYF
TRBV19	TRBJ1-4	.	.	TGTGCCAGTAGTATAGGTACAGTTAATGAAAAACTGTTTTTT	CASSIGTVNEKLFF
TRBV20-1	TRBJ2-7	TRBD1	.	TGCAGTGCTAGTGGGGGACAGGGCCCCTACGAGCAGTACTTC	CSASGGQGPYEQYF
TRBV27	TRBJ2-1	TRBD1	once	TGTGCCAGCAGTTTGGGTCAGGGGGTATACAATGAGCAGTTCTTC	CASSLGQGVYNEQFF
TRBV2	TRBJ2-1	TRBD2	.	TGTGCCAGCAAAGGGACTAGCGGGAGGGTTGAGCAGTTCTTC	CASKGTSGRVEQFF
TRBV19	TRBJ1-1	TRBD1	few	TGTGCCAGTAGTATGGGAGGGGACAGGGGCATGAACACTGAAGCTTTCTTT	CASSMGGDRGMNTEAFF
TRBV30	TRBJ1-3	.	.	TGTGCCTGGAGTGTATCAGGGTTTACTGGAAACACCATATATTTT	CAWSVSGFTGNTIYF
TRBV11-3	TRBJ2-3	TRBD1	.	TGTGCCAGCAGCCCAAGCGCCGGGACAGGGGCGTATTTT	CASSPSAGTGAYF
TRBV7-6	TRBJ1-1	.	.	TGTGCCAGCAGCTTAGTTGCAGGGGCGACGAACACTGAAGCTTTCTTT	CASSLVAGATNTEAFF
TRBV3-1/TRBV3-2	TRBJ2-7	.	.	TGTGCCAGCAGCCAATCTCTAGGTATCTACGAGCAGTACTTC	CASSQSLGIYEQYF
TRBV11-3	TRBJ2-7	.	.	TGTGCCAGCAGCTTAGAGGGAGATAGCTACGAGCAGTACTTC	CASSLEGDSYEQYF